The T cell receptor (beta chain) described here comes from a study of shared clonotypes between healthy human individuals. Study conclusions and caveats: When compared with the clonotypes that were shared by all four sorted-subset donors, the non-shared clonotypes turned out to have lower generation probabilities.

The CD4+ fraction was divided into a CD45RA+ naive subset and a CD45RA-negative memory subset. Details on this clone: Its cognate antigen is unknown.

The germline CDR1 and CDR2 sequences are SGHNT and YYREEE (reference sequence). The V end was cut by 2 bases, the J end by 6 bases, with 20 bases between. The CDR3 sequence is 16 residues long. The assay was immunoSEQ multiplex PCR, and TCRdb's table has in-frame clones only and misses some. The repertoire includes over 2 million clones, 85% to 95% of them detected once, and 0.13% sits in the top ten. The receptor was isolated from a man younger than 35 in good health. J is TRBJ1-1 and V is TRBV5-4; D is undetermined. Sequenced material: naive CD4+ T cells sorted from blood. The subset is: CD45RA+ positively selected. The CDR3 reads CASSFGGGSNQAEAFF. The CDR3 DNA follows: TGTGCCAGCAGCTTCGGTGGTGGGTCGAACCAGGCTGAAGCTTTCTTT.